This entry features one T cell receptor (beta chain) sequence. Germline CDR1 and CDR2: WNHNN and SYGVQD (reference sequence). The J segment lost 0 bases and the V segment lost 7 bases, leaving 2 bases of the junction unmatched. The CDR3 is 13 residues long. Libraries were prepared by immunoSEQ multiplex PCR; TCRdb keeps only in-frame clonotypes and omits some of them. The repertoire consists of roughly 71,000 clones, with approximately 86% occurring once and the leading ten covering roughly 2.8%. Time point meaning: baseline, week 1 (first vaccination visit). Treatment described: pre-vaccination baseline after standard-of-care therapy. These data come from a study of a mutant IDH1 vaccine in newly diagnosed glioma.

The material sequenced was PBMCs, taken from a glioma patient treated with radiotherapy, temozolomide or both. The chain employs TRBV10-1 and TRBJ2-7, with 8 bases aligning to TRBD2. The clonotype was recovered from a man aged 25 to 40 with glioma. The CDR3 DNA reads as TGCGCCAGCACCGGGACTAGCTCCTACGAGCAGTACTTC. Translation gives CASTGTSSYEQYF.